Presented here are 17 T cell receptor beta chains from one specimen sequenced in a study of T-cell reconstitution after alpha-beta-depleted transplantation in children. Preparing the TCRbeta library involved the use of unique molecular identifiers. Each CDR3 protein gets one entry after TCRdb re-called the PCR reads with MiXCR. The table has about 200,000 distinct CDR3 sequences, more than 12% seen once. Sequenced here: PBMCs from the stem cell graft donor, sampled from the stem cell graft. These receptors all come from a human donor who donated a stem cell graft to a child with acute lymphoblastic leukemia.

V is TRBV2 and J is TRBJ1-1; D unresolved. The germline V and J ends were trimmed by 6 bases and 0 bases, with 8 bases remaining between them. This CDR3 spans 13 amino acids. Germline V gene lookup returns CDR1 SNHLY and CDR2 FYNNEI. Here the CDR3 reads CASRMFMNTEAFF. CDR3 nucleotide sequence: TGTGCCAGCAGGATGTTCATGAACACTGAAGCTTTCTTT.

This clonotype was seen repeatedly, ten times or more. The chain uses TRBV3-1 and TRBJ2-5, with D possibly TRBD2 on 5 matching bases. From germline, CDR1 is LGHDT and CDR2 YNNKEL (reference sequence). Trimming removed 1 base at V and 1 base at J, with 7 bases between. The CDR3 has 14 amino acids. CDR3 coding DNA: TGTGCCAGCAGCCAAGCGGGGATCCAAGAGACCCAGTACTTC. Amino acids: CASSQAGIQETQYF.

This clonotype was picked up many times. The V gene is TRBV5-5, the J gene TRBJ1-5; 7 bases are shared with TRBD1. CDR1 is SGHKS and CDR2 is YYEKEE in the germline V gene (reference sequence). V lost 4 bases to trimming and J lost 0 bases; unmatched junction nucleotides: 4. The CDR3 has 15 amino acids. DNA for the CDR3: TGTGCCAGCAGCATAGGGACAGTTAGCAATCAGCCCCAGCATTTT. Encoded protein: CASSIGTVSNQPQHF.

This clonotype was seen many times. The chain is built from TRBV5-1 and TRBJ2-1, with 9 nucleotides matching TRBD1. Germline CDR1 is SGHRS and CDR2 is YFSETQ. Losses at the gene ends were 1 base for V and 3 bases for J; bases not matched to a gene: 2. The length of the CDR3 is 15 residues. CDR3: CASSLTGGRYNEQFF. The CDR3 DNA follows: TGCGCCAGCAGCTTGACAGGGGGCCGCTACAATGAGCAGTTCTTC.

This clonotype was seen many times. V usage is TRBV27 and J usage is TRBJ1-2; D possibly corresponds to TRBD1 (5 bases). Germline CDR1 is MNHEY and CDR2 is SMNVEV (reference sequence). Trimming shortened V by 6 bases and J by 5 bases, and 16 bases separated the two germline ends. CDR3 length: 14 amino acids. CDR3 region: CASRRDLRGYGYTF. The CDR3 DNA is TGTGCCAGCAGGCGGGACTTACGAGGGTATGGCTACACCTTC.

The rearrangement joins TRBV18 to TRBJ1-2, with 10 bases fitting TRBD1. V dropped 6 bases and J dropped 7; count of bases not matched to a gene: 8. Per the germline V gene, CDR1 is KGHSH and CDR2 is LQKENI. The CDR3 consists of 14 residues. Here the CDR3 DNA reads TGTGCCAGCTCTCTCGGACAGGGGGACTCTGGCTACACCTTC. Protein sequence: CASSLGQGDSGYTF.

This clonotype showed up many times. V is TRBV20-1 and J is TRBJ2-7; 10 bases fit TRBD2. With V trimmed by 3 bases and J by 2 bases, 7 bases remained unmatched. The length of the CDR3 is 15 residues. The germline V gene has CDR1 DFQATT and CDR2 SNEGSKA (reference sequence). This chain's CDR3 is CSASLGTSVAYEQYF. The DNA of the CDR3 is TGCAGTGCTAGTCTCGGGACTAGCGTTGCCTACGAGCAGTACTTC.

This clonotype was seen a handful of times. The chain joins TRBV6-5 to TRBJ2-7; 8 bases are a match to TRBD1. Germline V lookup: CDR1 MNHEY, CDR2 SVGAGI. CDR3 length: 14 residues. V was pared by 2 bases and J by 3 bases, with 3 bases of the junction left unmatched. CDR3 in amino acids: CASSYRQGYYEQYF. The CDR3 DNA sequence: TGTGCCAGCAGTTACCGACAGGGGTACTACGAGCAGTACTTC.

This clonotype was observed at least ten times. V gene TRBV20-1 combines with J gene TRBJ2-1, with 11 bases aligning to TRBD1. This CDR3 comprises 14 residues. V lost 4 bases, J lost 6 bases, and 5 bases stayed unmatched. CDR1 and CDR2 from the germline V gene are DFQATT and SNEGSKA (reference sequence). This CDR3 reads CSAITGTGGNEQFF. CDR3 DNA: TGCAGTGCTATTACCGGGACAGGGGGCAATGAGCAGTTCTTC.

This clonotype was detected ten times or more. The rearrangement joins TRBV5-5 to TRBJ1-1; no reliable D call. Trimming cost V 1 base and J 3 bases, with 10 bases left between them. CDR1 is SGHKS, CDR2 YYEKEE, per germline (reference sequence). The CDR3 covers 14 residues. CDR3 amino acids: CASSLTALYTEAFF. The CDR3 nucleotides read TGTGCCAGCAGCTTGACAGCGCTCTACACTGAAGCTTTCTTT.

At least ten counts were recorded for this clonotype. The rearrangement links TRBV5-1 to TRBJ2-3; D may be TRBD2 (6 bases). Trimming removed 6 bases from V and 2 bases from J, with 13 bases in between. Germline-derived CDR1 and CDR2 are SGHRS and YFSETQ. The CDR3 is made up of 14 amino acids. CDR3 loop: CASTAGTVTDTQYF. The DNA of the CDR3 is TGCGCCAGCACCGCCGGGACTGTCACAGATACGCAGTATTTT.

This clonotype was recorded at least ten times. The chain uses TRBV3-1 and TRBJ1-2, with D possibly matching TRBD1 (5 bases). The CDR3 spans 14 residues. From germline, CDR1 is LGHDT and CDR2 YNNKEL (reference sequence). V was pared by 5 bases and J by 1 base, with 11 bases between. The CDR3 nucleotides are TGTGCCAGCAGCGGGAGACAGAGTAACTATGGCTACACCTTC. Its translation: CASSGRQSNYGYTF.

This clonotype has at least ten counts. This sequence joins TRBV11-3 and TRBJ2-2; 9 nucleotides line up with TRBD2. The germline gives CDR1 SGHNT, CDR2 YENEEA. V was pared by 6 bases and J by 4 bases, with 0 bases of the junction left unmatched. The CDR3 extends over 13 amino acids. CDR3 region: CASRLAGTGELFF. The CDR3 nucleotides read TGTGCCAGCAGACTAGCGGGCACCGGGGAGCTGTTTTTT.

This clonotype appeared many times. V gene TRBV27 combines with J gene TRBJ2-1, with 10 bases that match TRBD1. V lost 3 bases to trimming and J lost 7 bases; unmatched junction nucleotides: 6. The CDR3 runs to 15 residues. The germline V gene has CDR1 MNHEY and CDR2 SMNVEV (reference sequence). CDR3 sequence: CASSFRQGARNEQFF. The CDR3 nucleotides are TGTGCCAGCAGTTTTAGACAGGGGGCTCGGAATGAGCAGTTCTTC.

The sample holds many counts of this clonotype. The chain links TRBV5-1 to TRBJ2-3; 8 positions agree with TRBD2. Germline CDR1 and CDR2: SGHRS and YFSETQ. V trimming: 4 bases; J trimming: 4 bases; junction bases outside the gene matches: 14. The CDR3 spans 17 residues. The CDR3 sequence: CASSQFLGRAGSDTQYF. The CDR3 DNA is TGCGCCAGCAGCCAATTTCTCGGGAGGGCCGGATCAGATACGCAGTATTTT.

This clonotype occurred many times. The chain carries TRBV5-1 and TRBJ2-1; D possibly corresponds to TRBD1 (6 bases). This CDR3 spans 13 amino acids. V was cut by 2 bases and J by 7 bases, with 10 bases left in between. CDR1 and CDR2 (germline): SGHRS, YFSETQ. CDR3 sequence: CASSLTGMNEQFF. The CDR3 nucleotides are TGCGCCAGCAGCTTAACAGGGATGAATGAGCAGTTCTTC.

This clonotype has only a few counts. This chain's CDR3 is CAISPPTRGLVLNTEAFF. DNA for the CDR3: TGTGCCATCAGTCCCCCAACCAGGGGCCTTGTACTGAACACTGAAGCTTTCTTT. This chain uses TRBV10-3 with TRBJ1-1, with a weak D call TRBD1 (6 bases). CDR3 size: 18 residues. CDR1 is ENHRY and CDR2 is SYGVKD in the germline V gene. Trimming pared 5 bases from V and 0 bases from J, leaving 22 bases between.